The present T cell receptor (beta chain) was sequenced within a study of blood T cell repertoires in COVID-19. As for the study in general: Whether acute or convalescent, the COVID-19 samples came from the United States, Italy and Spain. T cells, B-cell-depleted T cells, or PBMCs provided the cDNA or gDNA that served as material.

Per the original methods: Amplification of reference gene primers was used by the study to estimate nucleated cell counts. Profiling relied on immunoSEQ multiplex PCR, and the TCRdb table lists in-frame clones only, not all of them. The V and J calls and clone size are taken from that table; D and trimming were inferred from the DNA. The sample consists of 120,000 or so clones, more than 75% of them appearing once. The receptor was isolated from a human donor in a cohort sampled during active COVID-19. The source material was peripheral blood.

The CDR3 protein is CASSQGVETQYF. CDR3 nucleotide sequence: TGTGCCAGTAGCCAGGGTGTGGAGACCCAGTACTTC. The V gene is TRBV19, the J gene TRBJ2-5; TRBD1 is a possible D gene (5 bases). Germline V lookup: CDR1 LNHDA, CDR2 SQIVND (reference sequence). The CDR3 runs 12 residues. The ends were cut back, 6 bases at V and 5 bases at J, with 10 bases in the middle.